Shown below are 28 T cell receptor beta chains from a single sample sequenced in a study of OX40 agonist ivuxolimab in advanced cancers. TCRdb's table, derived via immunoSEQ multiplex PCR, lists solely in-frame clones and lacks some. This table holds 70,000 to 85,000 clones, over 80% found once. The sequencing here drew on CD4+ or CD8+ T cells sorted from blood, taken in a trial of the OX40 agonist ivuxolimab. Receptors originate from an adult with an advanced solid tumor such as melanoma, head and neck, liver or kidney cancer.

As regards this clone: The same CDR3 also results from other DNA sequences found in this sample. V gene TRBV28 combines with J gene TRBJ2-3, with D unresolved. V dropped 6 bases and J dropped 0 bases, with 1 base sitting between them. Germline lookup yields CDR1 MDHEN and CDR2 SYDVKM. This CDR3 is 11 amino acids long. The CDR3 DNA reads TGTGCCAGCAGCAGCACAGATACGCAGTATTTT. This codes for CASSSTDTQYF.

The chain combines TRBV28 with TRBJ1-2; 7 nucleotides align to TRBD1. CDR1 is MDHEN, CDR2 SYDVKM, per germline. V dropped 5 bases and J dropped 2; count of bases not matched to a gene: 5. This CDR3 is built from 14 residues. The CDR3: CASSRQQGNYGYTF. Written as DNA, the CDR3 is TGTGCCAGCAGTCGCCAACAGGGGAACTATGGCTACACCTTC.

There are a few counts of this clone. The genes are TRBV4-1 and TRBJ1-5, with a tentative D call TRBD1 (6 bases). This CDR3 has 17 amino acids. Germline CDR1 and CDR2: MGHRA and YSYEKL. With 1 base removed from V and 2 bases from J, the gap between germline ends came to 15 bases. The CDR3 nucleotides read TGCGCCAGCAGCCAAGCGGAGAGGGGGAGCGGCAATCAGCCCCAGCATTTT. This translates into CASSQAERGSGNQPQHF.

The CDR3 region is CASSLQRVEGTEAFF. The CDR3 nucleotides are TGTGCCAGCAGCCTCCAGCGGGTTGAAGGGACTGAAGCTTTCTTT. The V and J genes are TRBV11-2 and TRBJ1-1; D gene uncertain. Per the germline V gene, CDR1 is SGHAT and CDR2 is FQNNGV. The CDR3 has 15 amino acids. V lost 5 bases, J lost 5 bases, and 18 bases lay in between.

V gene TRBV7-2 combines with J gene TRBJ2-7; 11 nucleotides match TRBD2. The CDR3 is 18 residues long. V was pared by 5 bases and J by 3 bases, with 15 bases of the junction left unmatched. CDR1 is SGHTA and CDR2 is FQGNSA in the germline V gene. Here the CDR3 reads CASSQHLAGGREVYEQYF. The DNA for the CDR3 is TGTGCCAGCAGCCAACATCTAGCGGGAGGCCGAGAAGTCTACGAGCAGTACTTC.

V gene TRBV19 combines with J gene TRBJ2-4; D is unclear. V lost 4 bases and J lost 7, with 8 bases in between. The germline gives CDR1 LNHDA, CDR2 SQIVND (reference sequence). The CDR3 loop spans 12 amino acids. CDR3 sequence (DNA): TGTGCCAGTAGTACGAAGGTGAACATTCAGTACTTC. Its translation: CASSTKVNIQYF.

This clone was seen more than once but under ten times. V gene TRBV2 combines with J gene TRBJ2-1; a weak D match, TRBD1 (6 bases). V was shortened by 3 bases and J by 7 bases, with 13 bases between the two germline ends. Germline CDR1 and CDR2: SNHLY and FYNNEI. The CDR3 is 14 amino acids. The CDR3 sequence is CASSESPQGNEQFF. DNA of the CDR3: TGTGCCAGCAGTGAGTCCCCCCAGGGGAATGAGCAGTTCTTC.

The V and J genes are TRBV5-4 and TRBJ1-4; 7 nucleotides match TRBD1. J was trimmed by 5 bases and V by 2 bases; bases with no gene match: 3. The CDR3 is 14 residues long. Looked up from germline, CDR1 is SGHNT and CDR2 is YYREEE (reference sequence). CDR3 loop: CASSFAGGNEKLFF. CDR3 in DNA: TGTGCCAGCAGCTTCGCAGGGGGAAATGAAAAACTGTTTTTT.

The chain combines TRBV5-6 with TRBJ1-3; D perhaps matches TRBD1 (6 bases). CDR1 and CDR2 (germline): SGHDT, YYEEEE. The V and J ends lost 4 bases and 7 bases respectively, with 21 bases between them. The CDR3 has 16 amino acids. Here the CDR3 DNA reads TGTGCCAGCAGCCTCGGGGGGGCTTGGCGGGGGAACACCATATATTTT. It codes for CASSLGGAWRGNTIYF. Full variable domain (outside the CDR3, taken from reference TRBV5-6 and TRBJ1-3): DAGVTQSPTHLIKTRGQQVTLRCSPKSGHDTVSWYQQALGQGPQFIFQYYEEEERQRGNFPDRFSGHQFPNYSSELNVNALLLGDSALYLCASSLGGAWRGNTIYFGEGSWLTVV.

This chain joins TRBV2 and TRBJ1-2; D remains unclear. This CDR3 comprises 12 residues. V lost 6 bases to trimming and J lost 4 bases, with 9 bases between them. Germline V gene lookup returns CDR1 SNHLY and CDR2 FYNNEI. The CDR3 DNA is TGTGCCAGCAGCCGAGAGGGCTATGGCTACACCTTC. This sequence encodes CASSREGYGYTF.

The chain employs TRBV30 and TRBJ2-7; D possibly corresponds to TRBD1 (6 bases). Germline V gene sequence: CDR1 GTSNPN, CDR2 SVGIG (reference sequence). This CDR3 comprises 13 residues. V lost 4 bases and J lost 0, with 10 bases in between. The CDR3 protein is CAWTRGGSYEQYF. In DNA form, the CDR3 reads TGTGCCTGGACCCGAGGGGGCTCCTACGAGCAGTACTTC.

This chain connects TRBV27 to TRBJ2-1; D possibly uses TRBD1 or TRBD2 (7 bases each). Trimming removed 8 bases from V and 8 bases from J, with 19 bases in between. CDR3 length: 14 residues. The germline V gene has CDR1 MNHEY and CDR2 SMNVEV (reference sequence). CDR3 coding DNA: TGTGCCAGCGGGTATCCAGGGGGGGCCTATGAGCAGTTCTTC. It is translated as CASGYPGGAYEQFF.

This sequence joins TRBV7-2 and TRBJ2-1, with D unclear. Germline values: CDR1 SGHTA, CDR2 FQGNSA. This CDR3 region has 11 residues. The V end lost 8 bases, the J end lost 2 bases, and 4 bases lay between the germline ends. CDR3: CASGPYNEQFF. CDR3 sequence (DNA): TGTGCCAGCGGCCCCTACAATGAGCAGTTCTTC.

The genes are TRBV9 and TRBJ1-5, with D possibly matching TRBD1 (5 bases). This CDR3 region has 13 residues. Germline V gives CDR1 SGDLS, CDR2 YYNGEE. Deletions cut 4 bases from V and 5 bases from J, with 10 bases between. CDR3 sequence (DNA): TGTGCCAGCAGCCTTGGGGGACATCAGCCCCAGCATTTT. Protein: CASSLGGHQPQHF.

V usage is TRBV10-2 and J usage is TRBJ1-1; D remains ambiguous. The V end lost 0 bases, the J end lost 1 base, and 6 bases lay between the germline ends. The CDR3 contains 14 residues. Germline values: CDR1 WSHSY, CDR2 SAAADI. The CDR3 DNA sequence: TGCGCCAGCAGTGAGTCGGAGGGGAACACTGAAGCTTTCTTT. Amino acid sequence: CASSESEGNTEAFF.

This clone was seen just once. The rearrangement joins TRBV10-3 to TRBJ2-3, with D perhaps matching TRBD1 or TRBD2 (5 bases each). Germline loops: CDR1 ENHRY, CDR2 SYGVKD. There are 15 residues in the CDR3. With 2 bases removed from V and 1 base from J, the gap between germline ends came to 10 bases. The CDR3 region is CAISEGGSGTDTQYF. The CDR3 nucleotides read TGTGCCATCAGTGAGGGGGGATCGGGCACAGATACGCAGTATTTT.

The rearrangement uses TRBV5-1 and TRBJ2-3; 7 nucleotides match TRBD2. Germline loops: CDR1 SGHRS, CDR2 YFSETQ. The CDR3 extends over 16 amino acids. The V and J ends lost 0 bases and 1 base, in that order; junction bases with no gene match: 5. The CDR3 nucleotides read TGCGCCAGCAGCTTGGAACTAGCGCCCGGCACAGATACGCAGTATTTT. Its translation: CASSLELAPGTDTQYF.

The V call is TRBV27, the J call TRBJ2-7, with D unresolved. Per germline, CDR1 MNHEY and CDR2 SMNVEV (reference sequence). Trimming took off 9 bases at V and 2 bases at J, with 14 bases between the two ends. The length of the CDR3 is 13 residues. CDR3 in amino acids: CASRPTGPYEQYF. In nucleotides, the CDR3 is TGTGCCAGTAGACCGACGGGCCCCTACGAGCAGTACTTC.

The CDR3 here is CASSYRLKQFF. As DNA, the CDR3 is TGTGCCAGCAGTTACCGTCTAAAGCAGTTCTTC. This chain links TRBV6-6 with TRBJ2-1; D is unresolved. This CDR3 is built from 11 residues. The V gene lost 2 bases and the J gene lost 11 bases, with 7 bases spanning the gap. CDR1 MNHNY and CDR2 SVGAGI come from the germline V gene (reference sequence).

The chain is built from TRBV5-1 and TRBJ2-4; 9 nucleotides agree with TRBD1. The CDR3 consists of 14 residues. Per the germline V gene, CDR1 is SGHRS and CDR2 is YFSETQ. J was trimmed by 6 bases and V by 2 bases; bases with no gene match: 3. CDR3 bases: TGCGCCAGCAGCTTCGGACAGGGGCGAAACATTCAGTACTTC. This encodes CASSFGQGRNIQYF.

The V gene is TRBV28, the J gene TRBJ2-4; TRBD1 might be the D (7 bases). Germline lookup yields CDR1 MDHEN and CDR2 SYDVKM. This CDR3 is 15 amino acids long. The V end was cut by 3 bases, the J end by 3 bases, with 12 bases between. The CDR3 region is CASSLEGAGKNIQYF. CDR3 bases: TGTGCCAGCAGTTTGGAGGGGGCTGGCAAAAACATTCAGTACTTC.

About this clone: The sample has other DNA sequences that encode this CDR3 too. The chain has TRBV7-9 and TRBJ2-7; possibly TRBD2 for D (5 bases). This CDR3 region has 11 residues. The V gene's germline CDR1 is SEHNR and CDR2 FQNEAQ (reference sequence). The V gene lost 5 bases and the J gene lost 7 bases, with 9 bases spanning the gap. The CDR3 is CASSPRGEQYF. In DNA, the CDR3 is TGTGCCAGCAGCCCCCGCGGGGAGCAGTACTTC.

This clone was picked up one time. The chain combines TRBV5-6 with TRBJ1-2; D not certain. The germline gives CDR1 SGHDT, CDR2 YYEEEE. The CDR3 has 13 amino acids. V shed 1 base and J shed 4 bases, with 8 bases lying between them. For the CDR3, the DNA is TGTGCCAGCAGCTTGCGGGGTTTCTATGGCTACACCTTC. Amino acid sequence: CASSLRGFYGYTF.

The chain uses TRBV4-2 and TRBJ2-7, with 14 nucleotides matching TRBD2. Germline V gene lookup returns CDR1 LGHNA and CDR2 YNFKEQ. The V and J ends lost 5 bases and 5 bases, in that order; junction bases with no gene match: 11. The CDR3 sequence is 17 residues long. CDR3 sequence (DNA): TGTGCCAGCAGCTTGATACGACTAGCGGGAGGGCCCCACGAGCAGTACTTC. Residues: CASSLIRLAGGPHEQYF.

The chain has TRBV9 and TRBJ1-2; no definite D call. V was clipped by 3 bases and J by 7 bases, with 13 bases between them. The CDR3 spans 13 residues. Germline loops: CDR1 SGDLS, CDR2 YYNGEE. The CDR3 nucleotides are TGTGCCAGCAGCGGGTGGAGTTTCGGTGGCTACACCTTC. Translated, it gives CASSGWSFGGYTF.

This clone was seen only once. Other DNA sequences of this sample code for an identical CDR3. The chain has TRBV7-8 and TRBJ1-1; TRBD1 aligns across 8 bases. The CDR3 length is 13 residues. Germline V lookup: CDR1 SGHVS, CDR2 FQNEAQ. Trimming took 6 bases from V and 0 from J; bases not matched to a gene: 0. CDR3 residues: CASRGQVNTEAFF. CDR3 DNA: TGTGCCAGCAGGGGACAGGTGAACACTGAAGCTTTCTTT.

The gene calls are TRBV4-1 and TRBJ2-7, with D tentatively TRBD1 or TRBD2 (5 bases each). V was shortened by 2 bases and J by 0 bases, with 14 bases between the two germline ends. Germline CDR1 is MGHRA and CDR2 is YSYEKL. The CDR3 is 16 residues long. CDR3 sequence reads: CASSQPFLGASYEQYF. Here the CDR3 DNA reads TGCGCCAGCAGCCAACCTTTTCTCGGGGCCTCCTACGAGCAGTACTTC.

The V call is TRBV10-3, the J call TRBJ2-5, with 11 nucleotides matching TRBD2. The V gene's germline CDR1 is ENHRY and CDR2 SYGVKD. The length of the CDR3 is 16 residues. V dropped 2 bases and J dropped 2; count of bases not matched to a gene: 4. CDR3 loop: CAISEPGLAEQETQYF. The DNA for the CDR3 is TGTGCCATCAGTGAGCCGGGACTAGCGGAACAAGAGACCCAGTACTTC.